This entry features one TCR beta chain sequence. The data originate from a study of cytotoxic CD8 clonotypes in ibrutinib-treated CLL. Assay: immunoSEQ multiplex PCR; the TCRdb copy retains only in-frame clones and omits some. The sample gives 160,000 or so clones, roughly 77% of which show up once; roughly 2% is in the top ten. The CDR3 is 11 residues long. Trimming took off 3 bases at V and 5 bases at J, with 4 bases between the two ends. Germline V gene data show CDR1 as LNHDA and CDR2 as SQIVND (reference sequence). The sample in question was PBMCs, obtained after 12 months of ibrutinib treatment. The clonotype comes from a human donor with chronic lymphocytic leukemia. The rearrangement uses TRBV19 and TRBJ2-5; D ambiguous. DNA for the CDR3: TGTGCCAGTAGTATGGCGGAGACCCAGTACTTC. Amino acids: CASSMAETQYF.